A single sample gave rise to the 21 T cell receptor beta chains below, sequenced in a study of blood T cell repertoires in COVID-19. Profiling relied on immunoSEQ multiplex PCR, and the TCRdb table lists in-frame clones only, not all of them. The repertoire holds fewer than 40,000 clones, with 70% to 80% as singletons. Input material: peripheral blood. Source of these receptors: a man aged 55 to 70 with active COVID-19.

The chain joins TRBV4-2 to TRBJ2-7; 7 bases map to TRBD2. The germline V gene encodes CDR1 LGHNA and CDR2 YNFKEQ. This CDR3 contains 18 residues. The ends lost 3 bases at V and 4 bases at J; junction bases unmatched: 18. This CDR3 is CASSHPPGGRRPSYEQYF. For the CDR3, the DNA is TGTGCCAGCAGCCATCCCCCGGGAGGACGGAGGCCGTCTTACGAGCAGTACTTC.

This chain uses TRBV5-6 with TRBJ2-1, with D unresolved. This CDR3 spans 14 amino acids. Germline values: CDR1 SGHDT, CDR2 YYEEEE. The V and J ends lost 0 bases and 5 bases respectively, with 9 bases between them. CDR3 sequence reads: CASSLAGSNNEQFF. The DNA for the CDR3 is TGTGCCAGCAGCTTGGCCGGGTCCAACAATGAGCAGTTCTTC. Supplemented by reference TRBV5-6 and TRBJ2-1, the full variable domain reads DAGVTQSPTHLIKTRGQQVTLRCSPKSGHDTVSWYQQALGQGPQFIFQYYEEEERQRGNFPDRFSGHQFPNYSSELNVNALLLGDSALYLCASSLAGSNNEQFFGPGTRLTVL.

V usage is TRBV3-1 (or the pseudogene TRBV3-2) and J usage is TRBJ2-5; D perhaps matches TRBD2 (6 bases). Germline V gives CDR1 LGHDT, CDR2 YNNKEL (reference sequence). The V gene lost 4 bases and the J gene lost 2 bases, with 17 bases spanning the gap. The CDR3 sequence is 16 residues long. The DNA of the CDR3 is TGTGCCAGCAGCCCCATTAATAGCGGAGGTCAAGAGACCCAGTACTTC. As protein: CASSPINSGGQETQYF.

This chain uses TRBV5-8 with TRBJ2-2; D call uncertain. The CDR3 has 13 residues. Germline V CDR1 and CDR2: SGHTS, YDEGEE. V was clipped by 4 bases and J by 6 bases, with 10 bases between them. CDR3 sequence reads: CASSPRFSGELFF. The DNA of the CDR3 is TGTGCCAGCAGCCCCAGATTTTCCGGGGAGCTGTTTTTT.

This clone counts as medium-sized. V is TRBV7-9 and J is TRBJ2-7; 9 bases are a match to TRBD1. The CDR3 contains 14 residues. The V segment lost 3 bases and the J segment 2 bases; nucleotides outside the gene matches: 2. The V gene's germline CDR1 is SEHNR and CDR2 FQNEAQ (reference sequence). DNA for the CDR3: TGTGCCAGCAGCTTCGGGACAGGGACCTACGAGCAGTACTTC. Translated: CASSFGTGTYEQYF.

The rearrangement uses TRBV2 and TRBJ2-1, with 7 bases identical to TRBD1. This CDR3 has 14 residues. V lost 10 bases to trimming and J lost 1 base; unmatched junction nucleotides: 7. Per germline, CDR1 SNHLY and CDR2 FYNNEI. The CDR3 sequence is CATRQGPSYNEQFF. DNA for the CDR3: TGTGCCACCCGACAGGGCCCGTCCTACAATGAGCAGTTCTTC.

The chain employs TRBV10-3 and TRBJ2-6; D may be TRBD1 (5 bases). V was cut by 6 bases and J by 0 bases, with 6 bases left in between. The CDR3 covers 14 residues. Germline CDR1 ENHRY, CDR2 SYGVKD. In DNA, the CDR3 is TGTGCCATCAGCGACAGCTCTGGGGCCAACGTCCTGACTTTC. This translates into CAISDSSGANVLTF.

The chain couples TRBV6-6 to TRBJ2-3; D might be TRBD2 (7 bases). The length of the CDR3 is 16 residues. Trimming removed 2 bases from V and 6 bases from J, with 18 bases in between. CDR1 MNHNY and CDR2 SVGAGI come from the germline V gene (reference sequence). This CDR3 reads CASSYALGGGGDTQYF. CDR3 bases: TGTGCCAGCAGTTACGCCCTCGGGGGAGGGGGGGATACGCAGTATTTT.

The genes are TRBV25-1 and TRBJ1-1, with TRBD1 matching 7 bases. The ends lost 8 bases at V and 1 base at J; junction bases unmatched: 7. The CDR3 loop spans 14 amino acids. CDR1 MGHDK and CDR2 SYGVNS come from the germline V gene. The CDR3 spells CASRRGTANTEAFF. The CDR3 DNA is TGTGCCAGCCGCCGCGGGACAGCGAACACTGAAGCTTTCTTT. The variable domain in full, completed from reference TRBV25-1 and TRBJ1-1, reads EADIYQTPRYLVIGTGKKITLECSQTMGHDKMYWYQQDPGMELHLIHYSYGVNSTEKGDLSSESTVSRIRTEHFPLTLESARPSHTSQYLCASRRGTANTEAFFGQGTRLTVV.

The chain joins TRBV11-3 to TRBJ1-5; D possibly corresponds to TRBD1 (6 bases). The V gene's germline CDR1 is SGHNT and CDR2 YENEEA. This CDR3 spans 17 amino acids. Trimming left V 5 bases short and J 7 bases short, with 24 bases between. In nucleotides, the CDR3 is TGTGCCAGCAGCCTACCATCGAACAGGGTTGGAATCCAGCCCCAGCATTTT. Translation: CASSLPSNRVGIQPQHF.

V gene TRBV2 combines with J gene TRBJ2-3; tentatively, D is TRBD1 (5 bases). Trimming pared 6 bases from V and 4 bases from J, leaving 14 bases between. Per germline, CDR1 SNHLY and CDR2 FYNNEI. This CDR3 has 14 residues. Here the CDR3 reads CASRQLQGSDTQYF. DNA for the CDR3: TGTGCCAGCAGACAACTGCAGGGTTCAGATACGCAGTATTTT.

The chain recombines TRBV27 with TRBJ2-3; 7 positions agree with TRBD1. From germline, CDR1 is MNHEY and CDR2 SMNVEV (reference sequence). The CDR3 is made up of 14 amino acids. With 7 bases clipped from V and 2 bases from J, the junction kept 6 bases outside the gene matches. The CDR3 nucleotides are TGTGCCAGCACGGACAGGTGGGCCACAGATACGCAGTATTTT. Translated: CASTDRWATDTQYF.

This chain links TRBV24-1 with TRBJ1-5, with 8 bases aligning to TRBD1. The germline V gene encodes CDR1 KGHDR and CDR2 SFDVKD. The trim removed 6 bases at V and 2 bases at J, leaving 5 bases unmatched. The CDR3 spans 15 residues. The CDR3 region is CATSQTGVGNQPQHF. DNA of the CDR3: TGTGCCACCAGTCAGACAGGGGTGGGCAATCAGCCCCAGCATTTT.

The genes are TRBV7-2 and TRBJ2-3, with 10 positions matching TRBD2. This CDR3 has 17 residues. The germline gives CDR1 SGHTA, CDR2 FQGNSA. The trim removed 1 base at V and 2 bases at J, leaving 6 bases unmatched. CDR3 region: CASSLGVTSGATDTQYF. The CDR3 DNA is TGTGCCAGCAGCTTAGGTGTAACTAGCGGGGCCACAGATACGCAGTATTTT.

This clone has a handful of counts. The V and J genes are TRBV19 and TRBJ1-5; weak D call: TRBD1 (6 bases). CDR3 length: 15 amino acids. The germline gives CDR1 LNHDA, CDR2 SQIVND (reference sequence). V lost 5 bases and J lost 2, with 13 bases in between. For the CDR3, the DNA is TGTGCCAGTAGTGGAGGACAGATAGGCAATCAGCCCCAGCATTTT. Its translation: CASSGGQIGNQPQHF.

The chain recombines TRBV4-1 with TRBJ2-1; TRBD2 matches 10 bases. CDR3 size: 15 residues. Germline assignment: CDR1 MGHRA and CDR2 YSYEKL. V was pared by 3 bases and J by 3 bases, with 2 bases of the junction left unmatched. The CDR3 region is CASSHGLAVYNEQFF. In nucleotides, the CDR3 is TGCGCCAGCAGCCATGGACTAGCGGTCTACAATGAGCAGTTCTTC.

V gene TRBV19 combines with J gene TRBJ2-7; 8 bases map to TRBD2. The germline V gene has CDR1 LNHDA and CDR2 SQIVND (reference sequence). This CDR3 comprises 15 residues. After removal of 3 bases from V and 2 bases from J, the junction contained 6 bases not matched to a gene. The DNA for the CDR3 is TGTGCCAGTAGTATCTCCCCGGGAGGGCCCTACGAGCAGTACTTC. Encoded protein: CASSISPGGPYEQYF.

The chain recombines TRBV6-2 or TRBV6-3 with TRBJ1-1, with no clear D. The CDR3 sequence is 13 residues long. The ends were cut back, 2 bases at V and 3 bases at J, with 7 bases in the middle. CDR1 is MNHEY and CDR2 is SVGEGT in the germline V gene. The CDR3 is CASSYRGYTEAFF. In DNA, the CDR3 is TGTGCCAGCAGTTACCGGGGTTACACTGAAGCTTTCTTT.

V usage is TRBV4-3 and J usage is TRBJ2-5, with a weak D call TRBD1 (5 bases). The CDR3 loop spans 16 amino acids. Germline loops: CDR1 LGHNA, CDR2 YSLEER. The V end lost 1 base, the J end lost 1 base, and 13 bases lay between the germline ends. CDR3 sequence: CASSQGMGQVQETQYF. The CDR3 coding sequence is TGCGCCAGCAGCCAAGGGATGGGGCAAGTCCAAGAGACCCAGTACTTC.

The rearrangement links TRBV5-1 to TRBJ1-2; 10 bases fit TRBD1. V dropped 4 bases and J dropped 8; count of bases not matched to a gene: 11. CDR1 is SGHRS, CDR2 YFSETQ, per germline. The CDR3 is made up of 15 amino acids. Here the CDR3 reads CASSITSTGGEGYTF. The DNA for the CDR3 is TGCGCCAGCAGCATCACTTCGACAGGGGGCGAAGGCTACACCTTC.

This chain connects TRBV13 to TRBJ2-5; 9 bases map to TRBD1. Germline lookup yields CDR1 PRHDT and CDR2 FYEKMQ (reference sequence). This CDR3 is 15 amino acids long. V was pared by 5 bases and J by 5 bases, with 9 bases of the junction left unmatched. CDR3 sequence reads: CASSPAGTGSETQYF. The CDR3 DNA reads TGTGCCAGCAGCCCCGCCGGGACAGGGTCGGAGACCCAGTACTTC.